These 22 T cell receptor beta chains share one sample of origin, sequenced in a study of CD8+ T cells in alopecia areata listed by TCRdb under 2018. In the paper's terms, the time point label means: around 24 weeks on oral tofacitinib. The sample's treatment or condition label, decoded: oral pan-JAK inhibitor, 5-10 mg twice daily. Receptor libraries were prepared by the immunoSEQ multiplex PCR assay. RNA was extracted from all samples and reverse transcribed into cDNA, which served as template for TCR sequencing. In its TCRdb copy, this immuneACCESS table keeps in-frame sequences only and misses some clones. Where compared with another copy, unresolved V genes explain less than half of these, and the others have no known cause. This sample comprises 90,000 to 120,000 clones, over 80% of them detected only once. Around a quarter of the sample goes to the ten largest clones. The source was CD8+ T cells sorted from blood, collected at week 24, from a patient treated with tofacitinib. The receptors here all came from a human donor with alopecia areata.

The chain has TRBV19 and TRBJ2-7; D remains ambiguous. Trimming took off 5 bases at V and 0 bases at J, with 11 bases between the two ends. The CDR3 sequence is 14 residues long. Germline values: CDR1 LNHDA, CDR2 SQIVND (reference sequence). The CDR3 DNA sequence: TGTGCCAGTAGTCCATGGATCAGCTCCTACGAGCAGTACTTC. Its protein is CASSPWISSYEQYF.

Details on this clone: A much more abundant neighbour one base away suggests this may be a read error. The same CDR3 also results from other DNA sequences found in this sample. The chain joins TRBV11-2 to TRBJ2-7; D remains ambiguous. This CDR3 has 11 residues. The germline gives CDR1 SGHAT, CDR2 FQNNGV. With 1 base removed from V and 3 bases from J, the gap between germline ends came to 1 base. Written as DNA, the CDR3 is TGTGCCAGCAGCTTAGTCTACGAGCAGTACTTC. It codes for CASSLVYEQYF.

V and J are TRBV29-1 and TRBJ2-1; 7 bases line up with TRBD1. This CDR3 contains 15 residues. With 2 bases clipped from V and 8 bases from J, the junction kept 12 bases outside the gene matches. The germline gives CDR1 SQVTM, CDR2 ANQGSEA. In DNA form, the CDR3 reads TGCAGCGTTGAACCACAGGGGCCTTATTTGGATGAGCAGTTCTTC. Protein product: CSVEPQGPYLDEQFF.

In the case of this clone: This CDR3 is also generated by other DNA sequences in the sample. J is TRBJ2-7 and V is TRBV6-5; 9 positions agree with TRBD1. V dropped 5 bases and J dropped 3; count of bases not matched to a gene: 5. From germline, CDR1 is MNHEY and CDR2 SVGAGI. The CDR3 runs to 14 residues. CDR3 coding DNA: TGTGCCAGCAGTCCTGGACAGGGGATCTACGAGCAGTACTTC. It translates to CASSPGQGIYEQYF.

V gene TRBV7-6 combines with J gene TRBJ1-5; TRBD1 matches at 7 bases. Germline V gives CDR1 SGHVS, CDR2 FNYEAQ. Germline trimming cut 4 bases from V and 0 bases from J; bases unmatched to any gene: 3. This CDR3 region has 15 residues. DNA of the CDR3: TGTGCCAGCAGCTCCGGGACAGCTAGCAATCAGCCCCAGCATTTT. This gives the protein CASSSGTASNQPQHF.

V is TRBV23-1 and J is TRBJ1-5; no firm D call. TRBV23-1 is known as an ORF, though its function is uncertain. The CDR3 totals 16 residues. Trimming stripped 2 bases from V and 0 bases from J, with 11 bases between. The CDR3 DNA follows: TGCGCCAGCAGTCAAAAGACGGATGATAGCAATCAGCCCCAGCATTTT. It encodes CASSQKTDDSNQPQHF.

The V call is TRBV7-9, the J call TRBJ1-5, with D perhaps matching TRBD1 (5 bases). The CDR3 has 14 amino acids. Germline CDR1 reads SEHNR; CDR2 reads FQNEAQ (reference sequence). Trimming shortened V by 5 bases and J by 1 base, and 9 bases separated the two germline ends. CDR3 region: CASSGGGSNQPQHF. The CDR3 region has the DNA TGTGCCAGCAGCGGGGGTGGGAGCAATCAGCCCCAGCATTTT.

The genes are TRBV7-9 and TRBJ2-2; D call uncertain. The CDR3 totals 18 residues. V was trimmed by 3 bases and J by 2 bases, leaving 19 bases between them. Germline-derived CDR1 and CDR2 are SEHNR and FQNEAQ (reference sequence). The CDR3 protein is CASSFLDRTLPNTGELFF. CDR3 sequence (DNA): TGTGCCAGCAGCTTCCTAGACCGCACCCTACCCAACACCGGGGAGCTGTTTTTT.

This chain connects TRBV7-9 to TRBJ2-3, with TRBD2 identical over 13 bases. CDR1 and CDR2 from the germline V gene are SEHNR and FQNEAQ (reference sequence). The CDR3 is 18 amino acids. The ends lost 5 bases at V and 4 bases at J; junction bases unmatched: 12. The CDR3 loop is CASSQEAGTSGEADTQYF. CDR3 sequence (DNA): TGTGCCAGCAGCCAAGAAGCGGGGACTAGCGGGGAGGCAGATACGCAGTATTTT. Drawing the rest from reference TRBV7-9 and TRBJ2-3, the complete variable domain is DTGVSQNPRHKITKRGQNVTFRCDPISEHNRLYWYRQTLGQGPEFLTYFQNEAQLEKSRLLSDRFSAERPKGSFSTLEIQRTEQGDSAMYLCASSQEAGTSGEADTQYFGPGTRLTVL.

This chain links TRBV19 with TRBJ2-7, with D possibly matching TRBD1 (6 bases). The length of the CDR3 is 14 residues. Trimming left V 6 bases short and J 0 bases short, with 12 bases between. CDR1 is LNHDA and CDR2 is SQIVND in the germline V gene (reference sequence). This CDR3 reads CASSPGHNSYEQYF. CDR3 coding DNA: TGTGCCAGTAGCCCGGGACATAACTCCTACGAGCAGTACTTC. The variable domain in full, completed from reference TRBV19 and TRBJ2-7, reads DGGITQSPKYLFRKEGQNVTLSCEQNLNHDAMYWYRQDPGQGLRLIYYSQIVNDFQKGDIAEGYSVSREKKESFPLTVTSAQKNPTAFYLCASSPGHNSYEQYFGPGTRLTVT.

By share of the sample, this clone is medium-sized. The rearrangement uses TRBV4-2 and TRBJ2-3; TRBD2 matches at 12 bases. V was pared by 4 bases and J by 2 bases, with 4 bases of the junction left unmatched. The CDR3 runs to 16 residues. Germline CDR1 LGHNA, CDR2 YNFKEQ. The chain's CDR3 is CASSPWTSGVTDTQYF. CDR3 DNA sequence: TGTGCCAGCAGCCCGTGGACTAGCGGGGTCACAGATACGCAGTATTTT.

The J gene is TRBJ2-2, the V gene TRBV2; 8 positions match TRBD1. The junction had 8 bases not matched to a gene; V was cut back by 7 bases and J by 7 bases. The germline V gene has CDR1 SNHLY and CDR2 FYNNEI. This CDR3 contains 14 residues. The CDR3 nucleotides read TGTGCCAGCATCCTCGGACAGGGCATCGGGGAGCTGTTTTTT. It codes for CASILGQGIGELFF.

V and J are TRBV4-2 and TRBJ2-3; D perhaps matches TRBD2 (5 bases). V dropped 7 bases and J dropped 5 bases, with 13 bases sitting between them. This CDR3 spans 13 amino acids. In germline, CDR1 is LGHNA, CDR2 YNFKEQ. The CDR3 DNA sequence: TGTGCCAGCACCCCCTTCGGGGTAGATACGCAGTATTTT. Amino acids: CASTPFGVDTQYF.

The CDR3 region has the DNA TGTGCCAGCAGTTTCTACAGGGGAGAGCAGTACTTC. It translates to CASSFYRGEQYF. V gene TRBV27 combines with J gene TRBJ2-7; 7 nucleotides match TRBD1. The CDR3 spans 12 residues. The germline V gene encodes CDR1 MNHEY and CDR2 SMNVEV (reference sequence). Losses at the gene ends were 3 bases for V and 7 bases for J; bases not matched to a gene: 3.

The chain carries TRBV10-3 and TRBJ2-1; 11 bases map to TRBD2. Per germline, CDR1 ENHRY and CDR2 SYGVKD. CDR3 length: 14 amino acids. With 2 bases clipped from V and 8 bases from J, the junction kept 2 bases outside the gene matches. This chain's CDR3 is CAISELAGGDEQFF. Written as DNA, the CDR3 is TGTGCCATCAGTGAGCTAGCGGGGGGTGATGAGCAGTTCTTC.

J is TRBJ1-4 and V is TRBV7-8; 9 bases are shared with TRBD1. Germline V gene data show CDR1 as SGHVS and CDR2 as FQNEAQ. The CDR3 consists of 14 residues. Trimming removed 10 bases from V and 8 bases from J; junction bases left unmatched: 11. Here the CDR3 DNA reads TGTGCCACCGGCGGGGGACAGGGCGGGGAAAAACTGTTTTTT. Protein product: CATGGGQGGEKLFF.

CDR3 bases: TGTGCAGCGGCCGACGACTACGAGCAGTACTTC. The encoded protein is CAAADDYEQYF. This chain joins TRBV2 and TRBJ2-7; tentative D call: TRBD2 (5 bases). The CDR3 totals 11 residues. Germline V lookup: CDR1 SNHLY, CDR2 FYNNEI.

The V gene is TRBV6-5, the J gene TRBJ1-1; D perhaps matches TRBD1 (5 bases). Germline values: CDR1 MNHEY, CDR2 SVGAGI. The CDR3 is 13 amino acids. Trimming took off 5 bases at V and 3 bases at J, with 10 bases between the two ends. For the CDR3, the DNA is TGTGCCAGCAGTCAGGGAATCGACACTGAAGCTTTCTTT. Protein: CASSQGIDTEAFF.

The chain combines TRBV4-1 with TRBJ2-1; D might be TRBD2 (7 bases). Trimming shortened V by 7 bases and J by 2 bases, and 12 bases separated the two germline ends. The CDR3 has 14 residues. From germline, CDR1 is MGHRA and CDR2 YSYEKL. The DNA for the CDR3 is TGCGCCAGCAATGGGGGGGGCGCCTACAATGAGCAGTTCTTC. It is translated as CASNGGGAYNEQFF.

The V gene is TRBV4-2, the J gene TRBJ2-3, with 14 nucleotides matching TRBD2. V was clipped by 4 bases and J by 5 bases; unmatched bases: 2. The CDR3 extends over 15 amino acids. Per germline, CDR1 LGHNA and CDR2 YNFKEQ. The CDR3 DNA is TGTGCCAGCAGCCCGGGACTAGCGGGGGAAGATACGCAGTATTTT. Translation gives CASSPGLAGEDTQYF.

This clone was recorded once. The gene calls are TRBV19 and TRBJ2-3; perhaps D is TRBD1 or TRBD2 (6 bases each). Germline assignment: CDR1 LNHDA and CDR2 SQIVND (reference sequence). CDR3 size: 15 residues. V lost 7 bases and J 2 bases, leaving 16 bases between the germline ends. CDR3 sequence: CASTSQGTYTDTQYF. The CDR3 nucleotides read TGTGCCAGTACTTCCCAGGGGACTTACACAGATACGCAGTATTTT.

The rearrangement joins TRBV6-5 to TRBJ1-1; D gene ambiguous. The V end was cut by 5 bases, the J end by 4 bases, with 8 bases between. The CDR3 has 12 residues. Looked up from germline, CDR1 is MNHEY and CDR2 is SVGAGI. DNA for the CDR3: TGTGCCAGCAGTACCTGGGGCACTGAAGCTTTCTTT. Translating gives CASSTWGTEAFF.